The TCR beta chain described here comes from a study of blood T cell repertoires in COVID-19. Study at large: Sites across the United States, Italy and Spain contributed samples from acute and convalescent COVID-19. Sources were T cells, B-cell-depleted T cells, or PBMCs; the material itself was cDNA or gDNA.

Germline V lookup: CDR1 SGHVS, CDR2 FQNEAQ. The CDR3 is 15 amino acids. V was pared by 5 bases and J by 2 bases, with 7 bases of the junction left unmatched. Authors' processing steps: Amplification with reference gene primers provided the estimates of nucleated cell counts. Assay: immunoSEQ multiplex PCR; the TCRdb copy retains only in-frame clones and omits some. That table furnishes V, J and clone size, whereas the DNA furnished D and trimming. The profile shows about 240,000 clones, approximately 85% of them singletons. This sequence was found in a woman aged 60-70 years with active or convalescent COVID-19. The sequencing sample was made of peripheral blood. The genes are TRBV7-8 and TRBJ2-7; 9 bases are a match to TRBD2. The CDR3: CASSPRLAVTYEQYF. The CDR3 bases are TGTGCCAGCAGCCCCAGACTAGCGGTAACCTACGAGCAGTACTTC.